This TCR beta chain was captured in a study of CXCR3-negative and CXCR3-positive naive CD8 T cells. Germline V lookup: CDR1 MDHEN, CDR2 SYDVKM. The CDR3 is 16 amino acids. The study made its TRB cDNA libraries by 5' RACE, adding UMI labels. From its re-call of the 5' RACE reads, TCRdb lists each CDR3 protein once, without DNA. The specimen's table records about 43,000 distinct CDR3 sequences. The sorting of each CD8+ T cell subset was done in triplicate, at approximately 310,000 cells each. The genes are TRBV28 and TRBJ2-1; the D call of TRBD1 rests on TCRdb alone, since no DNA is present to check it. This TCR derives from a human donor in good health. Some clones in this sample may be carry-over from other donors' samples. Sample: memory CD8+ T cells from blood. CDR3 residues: CASSFGTGRRVHEQFF.